This T cell receptor (beta chain) was recorded in a study of cytomegalovirus exposure and HLA in healthy donors. The overall study: HLA-typed donors were the source of about 90 million unique TCRs held in an early data release. Points from the study as a whole: Diagnosis of cytomegalovirus status made by the classifier reportedly showed high specificity and sensitivity. Later analysis identified a missense DCLRE1C variant that was linked to TCR beta V- and J-gene trimming. In vitro experiments confirmed that a few CMV-associated chains were specific for CMV antigens.

There are a few counts of this clone. Antigen: not known. PCR employed 60 Vbeta and 13 Jbeta primers. Assay used: immunoSEQ multiplex PCR; TCRdb lists only in-frame clones, some missing. The sample holds 150,000 or so clones; 77% are singletons and the top ten take 1.1% to 1.5%. The germline gives CDR1 SEHNR, CDR2 FQNEAQ (reference sequence). This CDR3 comprises 12 residues. The V gene lost 2 bases and the J gene lost 6 bases, with 8 bases spanning the gap. Sequenced input: PBMCs. The clonotype comes from a woman aged 30 to 39 in good health and CMV-seronegative. The chain carries TRBV7-9 and TRBJ2-7; unclear D gene. The CDR3 region is CASSLLVSEQYF. The CDR3 DNA is TGTGCCAGCAGCTTATTAGTCTCCGAGCAGTACTTC.